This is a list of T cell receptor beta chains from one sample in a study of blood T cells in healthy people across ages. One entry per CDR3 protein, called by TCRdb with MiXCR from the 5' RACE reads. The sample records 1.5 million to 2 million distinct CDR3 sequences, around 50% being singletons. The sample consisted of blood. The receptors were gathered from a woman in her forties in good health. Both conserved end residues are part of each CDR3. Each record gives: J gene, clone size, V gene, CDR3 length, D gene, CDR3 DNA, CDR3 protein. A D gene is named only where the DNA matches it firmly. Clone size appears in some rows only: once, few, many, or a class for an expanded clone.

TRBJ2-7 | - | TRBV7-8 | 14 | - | TGTGCCAGCGGCTTAGGCAGTTCCTCCTACGAGCAGTACTTC | CASGLGSSSYEQYF
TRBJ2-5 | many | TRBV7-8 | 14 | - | TGTGCCAGCAGCTTAGTACCACCTCAAGAGACCCAGTACTTC | CASSLVPPQETQYF
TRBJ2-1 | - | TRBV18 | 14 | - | TGTGCCAGCTCACCAAGTGTCCCGGGATATGAGCAGTTCTTC | CASSPSVPGYEQFF
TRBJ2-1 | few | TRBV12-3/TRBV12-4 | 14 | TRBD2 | TGTGCCAGCAACCCAGGGACTAGCGGTGATGAGCAGTTCTTC | CASNPGTSGDEQFF
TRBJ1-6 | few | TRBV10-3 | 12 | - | TGTGCCACACGGACGGGAAATTCACCCCTCCACTTT | CATRTGNSPLHF
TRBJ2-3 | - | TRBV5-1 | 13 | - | TGCGCCAGCAGCGGGTCTCTTCCAGATACGCAGTATTTT | CASSGSLPDTQYF
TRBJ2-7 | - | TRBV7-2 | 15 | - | TGTGCCAGCAGAATGGAAACCCGGAGCTCCTACGAGCAGTACTTC | CASRMETRSSYEQYF
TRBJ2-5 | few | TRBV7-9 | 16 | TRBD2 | TGTGCCAGCAGCTTACTCCTAGCGGGGGGCCAAGAGACCCAGTACTTC | CASSLLLAGGQETQYF
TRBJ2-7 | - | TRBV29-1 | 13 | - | TGCGGCGCTCGGGGCAGGGTCCCCTACGAGCAGTACTTC | CGARGRVPYEQYF
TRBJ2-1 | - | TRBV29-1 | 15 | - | TGCAGCGTAGGACACCTTACCTCCTCCTACAATGAGCAGTTCTTC | CSVGHLTSSYNEQFF
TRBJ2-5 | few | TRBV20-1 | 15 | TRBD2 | TGCAGTGCAAGGACTAGCGGGACCTCAAGAGGGGAGCAGTACTTC | CSARTSGTSRGEQYF
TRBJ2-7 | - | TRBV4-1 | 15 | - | TGCGCCAGCAGCCAAGATACCAGCGAGTTCTACGAGCAGTACTTC | CASSQDTSEFYEQYF
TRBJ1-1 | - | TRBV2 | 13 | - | TGTGCCAGCACTGAGGGATCGAACACTGAAGCTTTCTTT | CASTEGSNTEAFF
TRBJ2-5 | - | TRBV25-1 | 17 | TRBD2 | TGTGCCAGCAGTGAAGGGACTAGCGGGGCCAGGCAAGAGACCCAGTACTTC | CASSEGTSGARQETQYF
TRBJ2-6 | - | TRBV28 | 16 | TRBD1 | TGTGCCAGCAGTGGGACAGGGGGCGCTGGGGCCAACGTCCTGACTTTC | CASSGTGGAGANVLTF
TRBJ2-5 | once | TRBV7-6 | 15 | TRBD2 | TGTGCCAGCAGCTCACTAGCGGGGGAGAGAGAGACCCAGTACTTC | CASSSLAGERETQYF